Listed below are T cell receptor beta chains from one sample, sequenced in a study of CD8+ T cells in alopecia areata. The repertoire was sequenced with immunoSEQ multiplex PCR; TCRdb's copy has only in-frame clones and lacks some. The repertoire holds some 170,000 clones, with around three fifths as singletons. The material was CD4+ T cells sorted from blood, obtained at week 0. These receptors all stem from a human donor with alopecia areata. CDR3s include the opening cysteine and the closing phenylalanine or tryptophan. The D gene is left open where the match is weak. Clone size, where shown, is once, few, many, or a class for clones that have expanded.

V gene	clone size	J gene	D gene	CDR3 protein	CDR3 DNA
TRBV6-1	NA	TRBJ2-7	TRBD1	CASSDSGGAPYEQYF	TGTGCCAGCAGTGACTCAGGGGGAGCTCCCTACGAGCAGTACTTC
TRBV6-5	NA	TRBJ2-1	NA	CASSSPGAKDNEQFF	TGTGCCAGCAGTAGTCCCGGGGCGAAGGACAATGAGCAGTTCTTC
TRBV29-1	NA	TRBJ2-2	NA	CSVEFGTHTGELFF	TGCAGCGTTGAATTCGGGACACACACCGGGGAGCTGTTTTTT
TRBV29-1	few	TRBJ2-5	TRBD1	CSVDWTGVGETQYF	TGCAGCGTTGATTGGACAGGGGTGGGGGAGACCCAGTACTTC
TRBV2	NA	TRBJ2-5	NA	CASSEAGVTRETQYF	TGTGCCAGCAGTGAAGCGGGGGTAACGAGGGAGACCCAGTACTTC
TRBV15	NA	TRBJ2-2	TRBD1	CATSREQGVAGELFF	TGTGCCACCAGCAGAGAACAGGGGGTGGCCGGGGAGCTGTTTTTT
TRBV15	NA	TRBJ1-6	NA	CATSKDMNSPLHF	TGTGCCACCAGCAAGGACATGAATTCACCCCTCCACTTT
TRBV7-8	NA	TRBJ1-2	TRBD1	CASSPIKSSRGARLSGYTF	TGTGCCAGCAGCCCCATCAAATCCTCCAGGGGGGCAAGGCTCAGTGGCTACACCTTC
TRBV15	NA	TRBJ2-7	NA	CATSRTGATSSYEQYF	TGTGCCACCAGCAGAACAGGCGCCACCAGCTCCTACGAGCAGTACTTC
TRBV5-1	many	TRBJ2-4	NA	CASSPTATGRGIQYF	TGCGCCAGCAGCCCGACTGCAACGGGGAGAGGCATTCAGTACTTC
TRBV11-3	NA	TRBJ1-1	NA	CASSLRDEACF	TGTGCCAGCAGCTTGCGAGATGAGGCATGCTTT
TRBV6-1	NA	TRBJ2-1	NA	CASSGKDSRNEQFF	TGTGCCAGCAGTGGGAAGGACAGCCGCAATGAGCAGTTCTTC
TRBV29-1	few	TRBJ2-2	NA	CSVDWGNTGELFF	TGCAGCGTTGATTGGGGGAACACCGGGGAGCTGTTTTTT
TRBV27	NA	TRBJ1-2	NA	CASSFNSMGWGPNYGYTF	TGTGCCAGCAGTTTTAACTCGATGGGGTGGGGGCCTAACTATGGCTACACCTTC
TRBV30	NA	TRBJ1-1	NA	CAWSVEEASNTEAFF	TGTGCCTGGAGTGTCGAGGAGGCGTCGAACACTGAAGCTTTCTTT
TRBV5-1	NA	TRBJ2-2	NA	CASRGNTGELFF	TGCGCCAGCAGAGGGAACACCGGGGAGCTGTTTTTT
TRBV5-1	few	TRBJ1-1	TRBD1	CASSLGQGARLNTEAFF	TGCGCCAGCAGCTTGGGACAGGGGGCGCGGTTGAACACTGAAGCTTTCTTT
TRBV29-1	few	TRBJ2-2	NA	CSVVAGFTGELFF	TGCAGCGTTGTTGCAGGGTTCACCGGGGAGCTGTTTTTT
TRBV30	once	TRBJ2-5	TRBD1	CAWGKTGGDETQYF	TGTGCCTGGGGAAAGACAGGGGGCGATGAGACCCAGTACTTC
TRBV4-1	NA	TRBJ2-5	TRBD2	CASSQETGLAGGQETQYF	TGCGCCAGCAGCCAAGAAACGGGACTAGCGGGGGGGCAAGAGACCCAGTACTTC
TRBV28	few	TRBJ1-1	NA	CASSFLSGTEAFF	TGTGCCAGCAGTTTCCTTAGTGGAACTGAAGCTTTCTTT
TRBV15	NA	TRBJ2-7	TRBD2	CATSRLAGESYEQYF	TGTGCCACCAGCAGGCTAGCGGGGGAATCCTACGAGCAGTACTTC